This section outlines one T cell receptor beta chain sequence together with its context. The antigen is undetermined. The data are from a study of T-cell memory formation after mild COVID-19. With 0 bases removed from V and 5 bases from J, the gap between germline ends came to 8 bases. Germline CDR1 reads SGHTS; CDR2 reads YDEGEE. This CDR3 comprises 13 residues. Whole-study findings and limits: Contracting CD8+ clones were enriched in EMRA, CD4+ mainly in CM and EM.

TCRdb called the 5' RACE reads again in MiXCR, with one record for every CDR3 protein. The sample includes around 310,000 distinct CDR3 sequences, 13% to 15% seen only once; the top ten take roughly a fifth. V gene TRBV5-8 combines with J gene TRBJ2-5; D remains unclear. Specimen: PBMCs or a T cell subset sorted from them (not recorded which). This clonotype was obtained from a man between 18 and 29 years old who had mild COVID-19 (a few samples of this study predate the infection). Cell type and time point are not known. The CDR3 loop reads CASSLDVQETQYF. CDR3 in DNA: TGTGCCAGCAGCTTGGACGTTCAGGAGACCCAGTACTTC.